This TCR beta chain is drawn from a study of cytomegalovirus exposure and HLA in healthy donors. General study results and limits: Presence/absence results assume similar sequencing depth per donor, which may not hold. Immune exposure was documented only through CMV serostatus. About 87% or about 30% of the time was how often most TCR beta V segments were productive, according to an earlier analysis.

Vbeta (60) and Jbeta (13) primers were used in the PCR. Data came from immunoSEQ multiplex PCR; TCRdb stores just in-frame clones and leaves some out. Of approximately 130,000 clones listed, approximately 80% were seen once; the top ten hold more than 1.5%. As regards this clone: Its antigen is currently unknown.

This CDR3 has 13 residues. V trimming: 11 bases; J trimming: 5 bases; junction bases outside the gene matches: 10. Germline assignment: CDR1 SNHLY and CDR2 FYNNEI. This chain links TRBV2 with TRBJ2-3; 7 bases are a match to TRBD1. This sequence was found in a man aged 40-49 years in good health and CMV-seronegative. Sequencing was done on a sample of PBMCs. CDR3 DNA: TGTGCCTCCGGAACAGGGGCAGGAGATACGCAGTATTTT. It specifies CASGTGAGDTQYF.